These 15 T cell receptor beta chains came from one sample sequenced in a study of T cells in Graves' hyperthyroidism and ophthalmopathy. RNA transcripts yielded amplified TCR beta CDR3 regions. The HTBI primer set was used in a first-round RT-PCR of the TCR CDR3. Each CDR3 protein is one row after TCRdb ran MiXCR on the multiplex PCR reads. Of more than 450,000 distinct CDR3 sequences in the sample, nearly 20% were seen once. The sequencing input was blood. Receptors were obtained from a man aged 35 to 55 with Graves' ophthalmopathy.

This clonotype was recorded a few times. The CDR3 protein is CASSQAATSRAGELFF. The CDR3 nucleotides are TGCGCCAGCAGCCAAGCGGCTACTTCACGGGCCGGGGAGCTGTTTTTT. The chain combines TRBV4-3 with TRBJ2-2; D gene uncertain. Between the trimmed V and J ends, which lost 1 base and 6 bases, there was a span of 15 bases. Germline CDR1 is LGHNA and CDR2 is YSLEER. The CDR3 has 16 residues.

This clonotype was recorded at least ten times. The gene calls are TRBV3-1 and TRBJ2-2, with a possible D match to TRBD1 (5 bases). This CDR3 is 15 amino acids long. Germline CDR1 is LGHDT and CDR2 is YNNKEL (reference sequence). The germline V and J ends were trimmed by 0 bases and 4 bases, with 9 bases remaining between them. The chain's CDR3 is CASSQEPGRTGELFF. In nucleotides, the CDR3 is TGTGCCAGCAGCCAAGAACCAGGGCGCACCGGGGAGCTGTTTTTT.

V gene TRBV14 combines with J gene TRBJ1-3, with D tentatively TRBD1 (5 bases). Trimming shortened V by 4 bases and J by 3 bases, and 10 bases separated the two germline ends. The germline gives CDR1 SGHDN, CDR2 FVKESK. CDR3 length equals 14 residues. CDR3 sequence reads: CASSLGLLGNTIYF. CDR3 sequence (DNA): TGTGCCAGCAGCCTGGGACTTCTTGGAAACACCATATATTTT.

The CDR3 spells CASSGISTGFSTDTQYF. For the CDR3, the DNA is TGTGCCAGCAGCGGGATTTCGACGGGGTTTAGCACAGATACGCAGTATTTT. The chain has TRBV11-2 and TRBJ2-3; tentatively, D is TRBD2 (5 bases). This CDR3 has 17 amino acids. Germline CDR1 reads SGHAT; CDR2 reads FQNNGV. Trimming shortened V by 5 bases and J by 0 bases, and 18 bases separated the two germline ends.

This clonotype was recorded a few times. The chain combines TRBV20-1 with TRBJ1-1; D is ambiguous. The CDR3 runs 11 residues. CDR1 DFQATT and CDR2 SNEGSKA come from the germline V gene (reference sequence). Between the trimmed V and J ends, which lost 6 bases and 3 bases, there was a span of 8 bases. The CDR3 sequence: CSALGDTEAFF. CDR3 nucleotides: TGCAGTGCCCTTGGGGACACTGAAGCTTTCTTT.

This clonotype was seen a few times. This chain uses TRBV7-9 with TRBJ2-1; D gene unclear. Germline assignment: CDR1 SEHNR and CDR2 FQNEAQ (reference sequence). This CDR3 is built from 13 residues. Trimming removed 4 bases from V and 10 bases from J, with 14 bases in between. The CDR3 is CASSSFTAWEQFF. The CDR3 DNA follows: TGTGCCAGCAGCTCCTTCACGGCGTGGGAGCAGTTCTTC.

This clonotype was recorded at least ten times. CDR3 amino acids: CSARDHLAGGLEEQFF. The CDR3 DNA is TGCAGTGCTAGAGATCATCTAGCGGGGGGGTTAGAGGAGCAGTTCTTC. The chain recombines TRBV20-1 with TRBJ2-1, with 12 bases aligning to TRBD2. The CDR3 loop spans 16 amino acids. Germline V gives CDR1 DFQATT, CDR2 SNEGSKA (reference sequence). V trimming: 0 bases; J trimming: 10 bases; junction bases outside the gene matches: 10.

This CDR3 reads CSATSRTFDDTQYF. As DNA, the CDR3 is TGCAGTGCGACGTCTAGGACTTTCGACGATACGCAGTATTTT. The chain employs TRBV20-1 and TRBJ2-3, with a possible D match to TRBD2 (5 bases). The germline V gene has CDR1 DFQATT and CDR2 SNEGSKA (reference sequence). The CDR3 covers 14 residues. Trimming stripped 6 bases from V and 6 bases from J, with 19 bases between.

The gene calls are TRBV20-1 and TRBJ2-7; 12 nucleotides match TRBD2. CDR1 and CDR2 from the germline V gene are DFQATT and SNEGSKA (reference sequence). The junction had 0 bases not matched to a gene; V was cut back by 3 bases and J by 6 bases. The CDR3 has 12 residues. The CDR3 loop is CSARTSGGEQYF. Written as DNA, the CDR3 is TGCAGTGCTAGGACTAGCGGGGGCGAGCAGTACTTC.

This rearrangement joins TRBV6-1 to TRBJ2-1; no firm D call. Germline V gene lookup returns CDR1 MNHNS and CDR2 SASEGT. The CDR3 runs to 13 residues. With 11 bases removed from V and 4 bases from J, the gap between germline ends came to 15 bases. The CDR3, as DNA: TGTGCCGGGTCTGAGAGAGGTTACAATGAGCAGTTCTTC. It yields the protein CAGSERGYNEQFF.

This clonotype was counted ten times or more. The chain joins TRBV7-2 to TRBJ2-3; 9 positions match TRBD2. CDR1 and CDR2 from the germline V gene are SGHTA and FQGNSA. Unmatched junction bases numbered 10, after V lost 1 base and J lost 5 bases. CDR3 length equals 17 residues. In nucleotides, the CDR3 is TGTGCCAGCAGCTTAGGAGGGGGGGGACTAGCACGAGATACGCAGTATTTT. It encodes CASSLGGGGLARDTQYF.

The V and J genes are TRBV5-1 and TRBJ2-5; the D gene is possibly TRBD2 (6 bases). The CDR3 runs 15 residues. Trimming stripped 3 bases from V and 5 bases from J, with 17 bases between. Germline lookup yields CDR1 SGHRS and CDR2 YFSETQ. DNA of the CDR3: TGCGCCAGCAGCTCCGGCACGGGAGTTCGTGAGACCCAGTACTTC. This sequence encodes CASSSGTGVRETQYF. Variable domain in full (rest from reference TRBV5-1 and TRBJ2-5): KAGVTQTPRYLIKTRGQQVTLSCSPISGHRSVSWYQQTPGQGLQFLFEYFSETQRNKGNFPGRFSGRQFSNSRSEMNVSTLELGDSALYLCASSSGTGVRETQYFGPGTRLLVL.

This sequence joins TRBV5-1 and TRBJ2-7, with 7 positions matching TRBD1. Germline V gives CDR1 SGHRS, CDR2 YFSETQ. The ends lost 4 bases at V and 4 bases at J; junction bases unmatched: 17. CDR3 length: 17 residues. The chain's CDR3 is CASSGSRTGAKGYEQYF. CDR3 in DNA: TGCGCCAGCAGCGGCTCCCGGACAGGCGCAAAGGGATACGAGCAGTACTTC.

This clonotype was counted only a few times. The V and J genes are TRBV5-8 and TRBJ2-7, with D perhaps TRBD2 (6 bases). This CDR3 comprises 13 residues. V gave up 3 bases and J gave up 5 bases, with 12 bases separating them. In germline, CDR1 is SGHTS, CDR2 YDEGEE. This chain's CDR3 is CASSSTSSDEQYF. Here the CDR3 DNA reads TGTGCCAGCAGCTCGACTTCTAGCGACGAGCAGTACTTC.

Comments on this clonotype: Lacking the conserved final phenylalanine or tryptophan, this CDR3 likely reflects a read error. This chain uses TRBV2 with TRBJ1-6; the match to TRBD1 covers 8 bases. This CDR3 spans 15 amino acids. Germline assignment: CDR1 SNHLY and CDR2 FYNNEI. J was trimmed by 7 bases and V by 3 bases; bases with no gene match: 5. CDR3 residues: CASSDYRGGNSPLHL. CDR3 bases: TGTGCCAGCAGTGATTACAGGGGGGGAAATTCACCCCTCCACCTT.